This T cell receptor (beta chain) was documented in a study of T cells after yellow fever vaccination. CDR3 length equals 12 residues. With 5 bases removed from V and 14 bases from J, the gap between germline ends came to 15 bases. Germline V gene lookup returns CDR1 MGHDK and CDR2 SYGVNS. The study made its TCR cDNA through 5'RACE template switching. That step introduced a universal primer site along with UMIs. TCRdb ran MiXCR on the 5' RACE reads and lists one entry per CDR3 protein. Among nearly 300,000 distinct CDR3 sequences, under 9% were seen once, and the ten largest hold approximately 3.3%. This clonotype has just a few counts.

The sequencing here drew on CD4+ T cells sorted from PBMCs, taken 5 days after the yellow fever booster vaccination. V usage is TRBV25-1 and J usage is TRBJ1-4; D possibly corresponds to TRBD1 (5 bases). The source is a man between 18 and 35 years old who received the YFV17D yellow fever vaccine. In nucleotides, the CDR3 is TGTGCCAGCAGTTCTCCGGACATTAAGCTGTTTTTT. It codes for CASSSPDIKLFF.